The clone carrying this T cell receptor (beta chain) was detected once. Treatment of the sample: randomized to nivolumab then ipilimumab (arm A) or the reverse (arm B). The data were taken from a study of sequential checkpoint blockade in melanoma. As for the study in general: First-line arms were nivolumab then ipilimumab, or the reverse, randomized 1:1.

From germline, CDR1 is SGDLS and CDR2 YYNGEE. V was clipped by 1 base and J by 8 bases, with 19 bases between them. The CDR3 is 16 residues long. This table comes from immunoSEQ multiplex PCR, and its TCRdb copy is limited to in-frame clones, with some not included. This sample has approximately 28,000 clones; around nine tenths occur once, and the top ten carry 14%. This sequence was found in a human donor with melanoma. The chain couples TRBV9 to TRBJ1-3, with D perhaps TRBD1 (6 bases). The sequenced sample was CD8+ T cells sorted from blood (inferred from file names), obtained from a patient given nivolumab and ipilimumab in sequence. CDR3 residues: CASSVNAQGYVDTIYF. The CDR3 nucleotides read TGTGCCAGCAGCGTAAATGCCCAGGGGTACGTCGACACCATATATTTT.